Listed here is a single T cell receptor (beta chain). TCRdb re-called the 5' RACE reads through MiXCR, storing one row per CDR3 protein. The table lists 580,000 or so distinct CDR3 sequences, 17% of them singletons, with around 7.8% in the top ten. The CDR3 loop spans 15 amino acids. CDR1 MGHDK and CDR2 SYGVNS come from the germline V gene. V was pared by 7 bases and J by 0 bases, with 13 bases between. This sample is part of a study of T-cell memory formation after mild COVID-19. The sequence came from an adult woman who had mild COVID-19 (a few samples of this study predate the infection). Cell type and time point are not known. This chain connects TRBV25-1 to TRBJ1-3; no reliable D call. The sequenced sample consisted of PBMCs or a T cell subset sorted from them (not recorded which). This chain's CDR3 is CASTPPGPSGNTIYF. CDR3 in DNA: TGTGCCAGCACCCCCCCAGGTCCCTCTGGAAACACCATATATTTT.